The following is a TCR beta chain sequence with its context. Antigen specificity is unknown. This likely traces to a read error, being one base from a far larger clone. This record comes from a study of shared clonotypes between healthy human individuals. Germline-derived CDR1 and CDR2 are MDHEN and SYDVKM. The CDR3 is made up of 11 amino acids. Study-wide results and caveats: Naive subsets usually exceeded memory subsets in estimated richness.

Assay: immunoSEQ multiplex PCR; the TCRdb copy retains only in-frame clones and omits some. The data show 70,000 to 95,000 clones, 50% to 70% seen once. The receptor comes from a man aged 25-40 years in good health. Sequences were obtained from memory CD8+ T cells sorted from blood. The subset was: CD45RO+ cells pooled with CCR7-negative TemRA cells. V is TRBV28 and J is TRBJ1-3; no clear D gene. This CDR3 reads CANSLGNTIYF. CDR3 nucleotide sequence: TGTGCCAACAGTCTCGGAAACACCATATATTTT.